The clone carrying this T cell receptor beta chain was observed a handful of times. The data were taken from a study of naive and memory T cell subsets. An equimolar mix of two oligonucleotides served as the beta constant-region primer for TRBC1 and TRBC2. Ligated cDNA was amplified by four rounds of PCR with nested alpha and beta constant-region primers and SP2. From the UMI-ligation and nested PCR reads, TCRdb called clonotypes with MiXCR, one entry per CDR3 protein. Among tens of thousands of distinct CDR3 sequences listed, about 10% were seen once. CDR1 is SNHLY, CDR2 FYNNEI, per germline. V was pared by 1 base and J by 3 bases, with 4 bases between. This CDR3 is 14 amino acids long. After CD4 positive bead selection, the CD4-negative fraction gave CD8 T cells. Cells stained for CD3, CD4, CD8, CD45RA, CD27 and viability were sorted into four CD45RA/CD27 subsets.

Sequencing used naive CD8+ T cells from blood. This rearrangement joins TRBV2 to TRBJ2-6, with unresolved D. The sequence derives from a human donor in good health. CDR3 sequence reads: CASSEDYGANVLTF. The CDR3 DNA is TGTGCCAGCAGTGAAGATTATGGGGCCAACGTCCTGACTTTC. The full variable domain, rest sourced from reference TRBV2 and TRBJ2-6, is EPEVTQTPSHQVTQMGQEVILRCVPISNHLYFYWYRQILGQKVEFLVSFYNNEISEKSEIFDDQFSVERPDGSNFTLKIRSTKLEDSAMYFCASSEDYGANVLTFGAGSRLTVL.